The text below deals with one T cell receptor (beta chain). Its antigen is not known. This sample is drawn from a study of radiation and T cells in renal cell carcinoma. Time point of the sample: blood 4 weeks post-SBRT, at nephrectomy. As to treatment: 15 Gy SBRT to primary tumor, nephrectomy 4 weeks later. Nephrectomy followed 15 Gy stereotactic body radiation by 4 weeks. This renal cell carcinoma was of the clear cell type. Repertoires were generated with immunoSEQ multiplex PCR, while TCRdb's copy carries only in-frame clones and drops some. This table holds roughly 100,000 clones, roughly 84% found once. Trimming took 5 bases from V and 4 from J; bases not matched to a gene: 8. The CDR3 loop spans 16 amino acids. Germline CDR1 is MDHEN and CDR2 is SYDVKM. Overall study results and limits: No pretreatment tumor biopsies were available for baseline clonotypes.

Sequences were derived from blood, sampled from a patient whose treatment included radiotherapy and nephrectomy. The source is a man aged 55 to 70 with renal cell carcinoma. The V gene is TRBV28, the J gene TRBJ2-2, with 9 positions matching TRBD1. This CDR3 is CASSPQGAPRTGELFF. In DNA form, the CDR3 reads TGTGCCAGCAGTCCACAGGGGGCGCCCCGCACCGGGGAGCTGTTTTTT.